This record concerns one T cell receptor (beta chain) sequence. These data belong to a study of blood T cell repertoires in COVID-19. The V gene's germline CDR1 is MNHEY and CDR2 SVGAGI. V lost 2 bases to trimming and J lost 4 bases; unmatched junction nucleotides: 4. The CDR3 extends over 15 amino acids. Sequencing was performed with immunoSEQ multiplex PCR; in TCRdb, only in-frame clones are kept and a portion is missing. The sample has roughly 260,000 clones, roughly four fifths seen once; the top ten hold approximately 4.5%. The rearrangement uses TRBV6-5 and TRBJ1-1, with 10 bases identical to TRBD1. This receptor was taken from a woman aged 70-85 years with acute or convalescent COVID-19. The sequenced sample consisted of peripheral blood. CDR3 DNA sequence: TGTGCCAGCAGTTACGGGGACAGGGGACCCACTGAAGCTTTCTTT. Amino acids: CASSYGDRGPTEAFF.